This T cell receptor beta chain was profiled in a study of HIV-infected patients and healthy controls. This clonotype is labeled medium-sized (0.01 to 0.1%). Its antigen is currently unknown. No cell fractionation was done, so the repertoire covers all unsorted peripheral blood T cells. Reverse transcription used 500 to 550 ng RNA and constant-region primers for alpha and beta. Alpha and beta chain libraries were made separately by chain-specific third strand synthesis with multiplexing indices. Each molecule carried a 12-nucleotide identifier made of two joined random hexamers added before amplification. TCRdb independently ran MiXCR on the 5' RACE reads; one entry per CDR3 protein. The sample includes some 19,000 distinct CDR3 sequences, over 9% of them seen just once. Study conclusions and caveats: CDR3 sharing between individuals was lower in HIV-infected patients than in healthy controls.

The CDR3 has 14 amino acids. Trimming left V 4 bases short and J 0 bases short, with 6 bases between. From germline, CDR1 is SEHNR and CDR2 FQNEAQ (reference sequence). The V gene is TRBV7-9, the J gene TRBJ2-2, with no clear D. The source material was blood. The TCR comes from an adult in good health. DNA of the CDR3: TGTGCCAGCAGCTCCACAGCGAACACCGGGGAGCTGTTTTTT. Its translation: CASSSTANTGELFF.